This T cell receptor (beta chain) was recorded in a study of OX40 agonist ivuxolimab in advanced cancers. Across the study: Head and neck, renal cell, melanoma or hepatocellular carcinoma were the cancers that dose-escalation patients had.

Trimming cost V 5 bases and J 5 bases, with 3 bases left between them. The CDR3 has 10 residues. Germline CDR1 reads MDHEN; CDR2 reads SYDVKM. Sequencing used immunoSEQ multiplex PCR; TCRdb keeps in-frame clones, though not all of them. Of approximately 99,000 clones in the sample, roughly 94% were seen once. The input for sequencing was CD4+ or CD8+ T cells sorted from blood, taken in a trial of the OX40 agonist ivuxolimab. This TCR was sampled from an adult with an advanced solid tumor such as melanoma, head and neck, liver or kidney cancer. V usage is TRBV28 and J usage is TRBJ2-5, with no clear D. Written as DNA, the CDR3 is TGTGCCAGCAGTGGGGAGACCCAGTACTTC. It is translated as CASSGETQYF. Together with reference TRBV28 and TRBJ2-5, the CDR3 gives the full variable domain: DVKVTQSSRYLVKRTGEKVFLECVQDMDHENMFWYRQDPGLGLRLIYFSYDVKMKEKGDIPEGYSVSREKKERFSLILESASTNQTSMYLCASSGETQYFGPGTRLLVL.